These 8 T cell receptor beta chains came from one sample sequenced in a study of human T cells and chemical hapten exposure. MiXCR, applied by TCRdb to the RACE reads, yields one record per CDR3 protein. The table lists tens of thousands of distinct CDR3 sequences, about 8.7% of them singletons. Regarding time point: healthy volunteer bleed at 2 weeks. Total RNA came from unfractionated whole blood. The sample was whole blood. The receptors stem from a female donor in good health. Some clones in this sample may be carry-over from other donors' samples.

The chain uses TRBV3-1 and TRBJ2-7, with 9 bases matching TRBD2. With 4 bases clipped from V and 5 bases from J, the junction kept 6 bases outside the gene matches. This CDR3 has 14 residues. CDR1 and CDR2 from the germline V gene are LGHDT and YNNKEL (reference sequence). CDR3 protein: CASSRTLAGDEQYF. DNA of the CDR3: TGTGCCAGCAGCCGGACCTTAGCGGGAGACGAGCAGTACTTC.

This clonotype was picked up a small number of times. The chain carries TRBV6-2 or TRBV6-3 and TRBJ1-2; perhaps TRBD1 as D (5 bases). CDR3 length: 15 amino acids. Trimming took off 4 bases at V and 0 bases at J, with 12 bases between the two ends. The germline gives CDR1 MNHEY, CDR2 SVGEGT. The CDR3 DNA is TGTGCCAGCAGTTCCCGGACAAGAACTAACTATGGCTACACCTTC. Translation: CASSSRTRTNYGYTF.

This clonotype was seen a handful of times. The chain combines TRBV28 with TRBJ1-1; TRBD1 is a possible D gene (6 bases). CDR3 length: 13 amino acids. V was shortened by 8 bases and J by 6 bases, with 16 bases between the two germline ends. Germline loops: CDR1 MDHEN, CDR2 SYDVKM. CDR3 sequence: CASWPVGTPEAFF. CDR3 in DNA: TGTGCCAGCTGGCCGGTCGGGACACCTGAAGCTTTCTTT.

V gene TRBV20-1 combines with J gene TRBJ1-6; a weak D match, TRBD1 (6 bases). The germline V gene encodes CDR1 DFQATT and CDR2 SNEGSKA (reference sequence). Trimming cost V 0 bases and J 7 bases, with 13 bases left between them. The CDR3 has 15 residues. CDR3 region: CSAREWGLENSPLHF. CDR3 bases: TGCAGTGCTAGAGAATGGGGGCTTGAGAATTCACCCCTCCACTTT.

The chain carries TRBV20-1 and TRBJ2-5; possibly TRBD1 for D (7 bases). CDR1 DFQATT and CDR2 SNEGSKA come from the germline V gene (reference sequence). This CDR3 is 13 amino acids long. V was cut by 4 bases and J by 4 bases, with 13 bases left in between. CDR3 DNA: TGCAGTGCTATGGAGGGGGCGGGAGAGACCCAGTACTTC. Residues: CSAMEGAGETQYF.

This clonotype has a handful of counts. The chain couples TRBV3-1 to TRBJ2-2; D is possibly TRBD1 (5 bases). Trimming pared 3 bases from V and 3 bases from J, leaving 20 bases between. The germline V gene encodes CDR1 LGHDT and CDR2 YNNKEL (reference sequence). The CDR3 totals 18 residues. CDR3: CASSQAVAEDTHTGELFF. The CDR3 DNA sequence: TGTGCCAGCAGCCAGGCGGTAGCCGAGGACACCCACACCGGGGAGCTGTTTTTT.

The rearrangement links TRBV12-3 or TRBV12-4 to TRBJ1-2, with D unclear. The CDR3 is 14 amino acids. Deletions cut 1 base from V and 11 bases from J, with 17 bases between. The CDR3 bases are TGTGCCAGCAGTTTAGGAACACTCCGTGTGAGGTACACCTTC. Translated, it gives CASSLGTLRVRYTF.

V usage is TRBV14 and J usage is TRBJ2-1, with 8 nucleotides matching TRBD2. The CDR3 spans 15 residues. The ends lost 0 bases at V and 7 bases at J; junction bases unmatched: 5. CDR1 and CDR2 from the germline V gene are SGHDN and FVKESK. This CDR3 reads CASSQDLRGGNEQFF. The CDR3 DNA reads as TGTGCCAGCAGCCAAGATCTACGGGGGGGGAATGAGCAGTTCTTC.